Below are 29 T cell receptor beta chains sequenced from a single sample in a study of identical twins. From the 5' RACE reads, TCRdb called clonotypes with MiXCR, one entry per CDR3 protein. The sample records approximately 590,000 distinct CDR3 sequences, approximately 10% being singletons. A further study also used this sample, focusing on yellow fever vaccine responses in identical twins.

The specimen sequenced was PBMCs. The source is a woman between 18 and 29 years old in good health.

The CDR3 region is CASSLDPDRDPTDTQYF. The CDR3 nucleotides read TGTGCCAGCAGTTTAGACCCCGACAGGGACCCCACAGATACGCAGTATTTT. The rearrangement links TRBV12-3 or TRBV12-4 to TRBJ2-3; 7 nucleotides line up with TRBD1. Unmatched junction bases numbered 9, after V lost 1 base and J lost 2 bases. This CDR3 spans 17 amino acids.

J is TRBJ2-5 and V is TRBV20-1; 8 bases map to TRBD1. The CDR3 runs to 13 residues. J lost 4 bases, V lost 6 bases, and 7 bases had no gene match. The germline gives CDR1 DFQATT, CDR2 SNEGSKA (reference sequence). In nucleotides, the CDR3 is TGCAGTGCCGATCAGGGGGCAGGAGAGACCCAGTACTTC. This sequence encodes CSADQGAGETQYF.

This clonotype was seen at least ten times. This rearrangement joins TRBV3-1 to TRBJ2-7; D might be TRBD1 (5 bases). The CDR3 is made up of 15 amino acids. Looked up from germline, CDR1 is LGHDT and CDR2 is YNNKEL (reference sequence). Between the trimmed V and J ends, which lost 0 bases and 5 bases, there was a span of 14 bases. The CDR3 region has the DNA TGTGCCAGCAGCCAAGATGGGCAGGACATCAACGAGCAGTACTTC. This gives the protein CASSQDGQDINEQYF.

The gene calls are TRBV7-2 and TRBJ2-3, with a weak D call TRBD2 (6 bases). CDR1 and CDR2 from the germline V gene are SGHTA and FQGNSA. The ends were cut back, 5 bases at V and 11 bases at J, with 17 bases in the middle. The CDR3 totals 13 residues. The CDR3 spells CASSQGPGLGQYF. The DNA of the CDR3 is TGTGCCAGCAGCCAAGGCCCGGGACTTGGGCAGTATTTT.

This clonotype was seen at least ten times. The genes are TRBV12-3 or TRBV12-4 and TRBJ2-1; the D gene is possibly TRBD2 (6 bases). The CDR3 covers 14 residues. Trimming cost V 3 bases and J 5 bases, with 11 bases left between them. The CDR3 sequence is CASSFGGADNEQFF. Written as DNA, the CDR3 is TGTGCCAGCAGTTTTGGCGGGGCTGACAATGAGCAGTTCTTC.

V gene TRBV5-1 combines with J gene TRBJ2-2; possible D gene TRBD1, 6 bases. Trimming pared 5 bases from V and 4 bases from J, leaving 12 bases between. Per the germline V gene, CDR1 is SGHRS and CDR2 is YFSETQ. This CDR3 contains 14 residues. This chain's CDR3 is CASRWGPGTGELFF. The DNA of the CDR3 is TGCGCCAGCAGGTGGGGGCCGGGCACCGGGGAGCTGTTTTTT.

This clonotype has ten or more counts. The chain links TRBV6-1 to TRBJ2-7; TRBD2 is a possible D gene (7 bases). The germline gives CDR1 MNHNS, CDR2 SASEGT. The CDR3 is 15 amino acids. V was clipped by 5 bases and J by 2 bases, with 16 bases between them. For the CDR3, the DNA is TGTGCCAGCAGTCCTGGGAGGGACACCGCCTACGAGCAGTACTTC. Protein sequence: CASSPGRDTAYEQYF.

This clonotype showed up many times. The chain is built from TRBV10-2 and TRBJ2-3; 9 bases are a match to TRBD2. The junction had 6 bases not matched to a gene; V was cut back by 11 bases and J by 0 bases. This CDR3 has 14 residues. CDR1 and CDR2 (germline): WSHSY, SAAADI. CDR3 protein: CAGGLARSTDTQYF. CDR3 bases: TGCGCCGGAGGACTAGCGCGCAGCACAGATACGCAGTATTTT.

This clonotype was counted only a few times. The J gene is TRBJ2-1, the V gene TRBV6-1, with 12 bases aligning to TRBD1. The CDR3 loop spans 14 amino acids. V dropped 7 bases and J dropped 8; count of bases not matched to a gene: 6. Germline CDR1 reads MNHNS; CDR2 reads SASEGT. As DNA, the CDR3 is TGTGCCAGCATACGCGGGACAGGGGGCTATGAGCAGTTCTTC. This sequence encodes CASIRGTGGYEQFF.

This clonotype has more than one count but fewer than ten. The J gene is TRBJ2-1, the V gene TRBV10-2, with a tentative D call TRBD2 (5 bases). Between the trimmed V and J ends, which lost 5 bases and 9 bases, there was a span of 11 bases. The CDR3 extends over 12 amino acids. Germline CDR1 and CDR2: WSHSY and SAAADI. The CDR3 sequence is CASSKGLTEQFF. In DNA form, the CDR3 reads TGCGCCAGCAGTAAAGGACTGACTGAGCAGTTCTTC.

This clonotype was seen many times. This sequence joins TRBV5-1 and TRBJ2-2, with 10 bases aligning to TRBD1. The length of the CDR3 is 15 residues. V was clipped by 7 bases and J by 0 bases; unmatched bases: 3. Germline CDR1 SGHRS, CDR2 YFSETQ. CDR3 in DNA: TGCGCCAGCGGGGACAGGGGAACGAACACCGGGGAGCTGTTTTTT. As protein: CASGDRGTNTGELFF.

This clonotype has a handful of counts. The chain uses TRBV12-5 and TRBJ2-3; 13 nucleotides line up with TRBD2. CDR3 length: 17 residues. The V and J ends lost 2 bases and 5 bases, in that order; junction bases with no gene match: 7. The germline V gene encodes CDR1 LGHNT and CDR2 FRNRAP. CDR3 amino acids: CASGLSRTSGRVDTQYF. The CDR3 coding sequence is TGTGCTAGTGGTTTGTCCCGGACTAGCGGGAGAGTAGATACGCAGTATTTT. Full variable domain (missing parts from reference TRBV12-5 and TRBJ2-3): DARVTQTPRHKVTEMGQEVTMRCQPILGHNTVFWYRQTMMQGLELLAYFRNRAPLDDSGMPKDRFSAEMPDATLATLKIQPSEPRDSAVYFCASGLSRTSGRVDTQYFGPGTRLTVL.

The sample holds a few counts of this clonotype. The gene calls are TRBV30 and TRBJ2-1, with 11 positions matching TRBD2. V lost 6 bases to trimming and J lost 5 bases; unmatched junction nucleotides: 6. Germline V gives CDR1 GTSNPN, CDR2 SVGIG (reference sequence). The CDR3 runs 14 residues. CDR3 protein: CACTGTSGNNEQFF. Here the CDR3 DNA reads TGTGCCTGTACCGGGACTAGCGGAAACAATGAGCAGTTCTTC.

This clonotype occurred a few times. V usage is TRBV2 and J usage is TRBJ2-5, with 7 bases identical to TRBD2. Unmatched junction bases numbered 6, after V lost 7 bases and J lost 1 base. The germline gives CDR1 SNHLY, CDR2 FYNNEI. The CDR3 totals 14 residues. CDR3 DNA: TGTGCCAGCAAACCTAGCGGATCCCAAGAGACCCAGTACTTC. This translates into CASKPSGSQETQYF.

This clonotype was recorded many times. The gene calls are TRBV20-1 and TRBJ1-2, with 8 bases fitting TRBD1. The CDR3 sequence is 17 residues long. The V and J ends lost 0 bases and 0 bases, in that order; junction bases with no gene match: 9. Germline-derived CDR1 and CDR2 are DFQATT and SNEGSKA (reference sequence). In DNA form, the CDR3 reads TGCAGTGCTAGAGAGGAAGATCAGGGGGCCTCTAACTATGGCTACACCTTC. Residues: CSAREEDQGASNYGYTF.

This clonotype was recorded many times. CDR3: CSAREPPGTTSSYEQYF. The DNA for the CDR3 is TGCAGTGCTAGAGAACCCCCTGGGACAACTTCCTCCTACGAGCAGTACTTC. The chain combines TRBV20-1 with TRBJ2-7; D might be TRBD1 (6 bases). Germline CDR1 is DFQATT and CDR2 is SNEGSKA (reference sequence). The V and J ends lost 0 bases and 0 bases respectively, with 18 bases between them. The CDR3 covers 17 residues.

The table lists this clonotype with many counts. The chain uses TRBV6-5 and TRBJ2-2; D is uncertain. The V and J ends lost 2 bases and 4 bases respectively, with 5 bases between them. The V gene's germline CDR1 is MNHEY and CDR2 SVGAGI. The CDR3 totals 13 residues. CDR3 protein: CASSYTGTGELFF. CDR3 nucleotide sequence: TGTGCCAGCAGTTACACGGGCACCGGGGAGCTGTTTTTT.

The count of this clonotype is one. The chain employs TRBV15 and TRBJ2-4; D assignment may be TRBD1 or TRBD2 (6 bases each). The V end was cut by 2 bases, the J end by 1 base, with 12 bases between. The CDR3 has 16 residues. Germline CDR1 LNHNV, CDR2 YYDKDF (reference sequence). The CDR3 loop is CATSRWGAAAKNIQYF. The CDR3 coding sequence is TGTGCCACCAGCAGATGGGGGGCCGCCGCCAAAAACATTCAGTACTTC.

At least ten counts were recorded for this clonotype. J is TRBJ2-7 and V is TRBV2, with D perhaps matching TRBD1 (5 bases). The germline CDR1 and CDR2 sequences are SNHLY and FYNNEI. The CDR3 has 13 amino acids. The V and J ends lost 2 bases and 2 bases respectively, with 7 bases between them. The CDR3 sequence: CASSEPRAYEQYF. CDR3 sequence (DNA): TGTGCCAGCAGTGAACCCAGGGCCTACGAGCAGTACTTC. The variable domain in full, with the rest retrieved from reference TRBV2 and TRBJ2-7, is EPEVTQTPSHQVTQMGQEVILRCVPISNHLYFYWYRQILGQKVEFLVSFYNNEISEKSEIFDDQFSVERPDGSNFTLKIRSTKLEDSAMYFCASSEPRAYEQYFGPGTRLTVT.

This clonotype was picked up a small number of times. CDR3 region: CASSLGSGLGLDTQYF. The DNA of the CDR3 is TGTGCCAGCTCCTTGGGAAGCGGGCTTGGTTTGGATACGCAGTATTTT. The J gene is TRBJ2-3, the V gene TRBV7-9, with D maybe TRBD2 (6 bases). This CDR3 is built from 16 residues. With 8 bases removed from V and 6 bases from J, the gap between germline ends came to 24 bases. From germline, CDR1 is SEHNR and CDR2 FQNEAQ (reference sequence).

The genes are TRBV2 and TRBJ2-1; 7 bases line up with TRBD1. Germline V gene lookup returns CDR1 SNHLY and CDR2 FYNNEI. J gave up 0 bases and V 3 bases, and 11 bases lay outside the gene matches. The CDR3 totals 18 residues. CDR3 region: CASSEMAGQADSYNEQFF. The CDR3 DNA reads as TGTGCCAGCAGTGAGATGGCTGGACAGGCGGACTCCTACAATGAGCAGTTCTTC.

V gene TRBV10-3 combines with J gene TRBJ2-2, with D perhaps given as TRBD1 or TRBD2 (5 bases each). V lost 3 bases and J lost 4, with 12 bases in between. The CDR3 extends over 15 amino acids. The germline CDR1 and CDR2 sequences are ENHRY and SYGVKD. This CDR3 is CAISDLGTATGELFF. The DNA of the CDR3 is TGTGCCATCAGTGACCTTGGGACCGCCACCGGGGAGCTGTTTTTT.

This clonotype was seen more than once but under ten times. The chain uses TRBV29-1 and TRBJ1-2; TRBD1 is a possible D gene (5 bases). Germline values: CDR1 SQVTM, CDR2 ANQGSEA. The V end lost 7 bases, the J end lost 1 base, and 10 bases lay between the germline ends. This CDR3 region has 12 residues. The CDR3, as DNA: TGCAGCGCTAAGACAGTTAACTATGGCTACACCTTC. Protein product: CSAKTVNYGYTF.

This clonotype has just a few counts. The chain links TRBV7-9 to TRBJ1-5; D remains ambiguous. V lost 2 bases and J 7 bases, leaving 6 bases between the germline ends. In germline, CDR1 is SEHNR, CDR2 FQNEAQ (reference sequence). The CDR3 spans 12 residues. CDR3 sequence reads: CASSLNDQPQHF. CDR3 coding DNA: TGTGCCAGCAGCTTAAACGACCAGCCCCAGCATTTT.

This clonotype has only a few counts. The chain couples TRBV20-1 to TRBJ2-2; 8 bases align to TRBD1. The CDR3 runs 12 residues. Germline lookup yields CDR1 DFQATT and CDR2 SNEGSKA (reference sequence). Trimming took 6 bases from V and 6 from J; bases not matched to a gene: 3. This CDR3 reads CSADRDSGELFF. The DNA of the CDR3 is TGCAGTGCGGACAGGGATTCCGGGGAGCTGTTTTTT.

The V call is TRBV5-6, the J call TRBJ2-5; the D gene is possibly TRBD1 (5 bases). The germline V gene encodes CDR1 SGHDT and CDR2 YYEEEE. Trimming shortened V by 2 bases and J by 0 bases, and 17 bases separated the two germline ends. The CDR3 contains 17 residues. As DNA, the CDR3 is TGTGCCAGCAGCTTCTTCGACAGAACCGCGAACCAAGAGACCCAGTACTTC. Residues: CASSFFDRTANQETQYF.

The chain is built from TRBV27 and TRBJ2-7; maybe TRBD1 (5 bases). Trimming left V 0 bases short and J 3 bases short, with 15 bases between. The CDR3 contains 16 residues. The germline V gene has CDR1 MNHEY and CDR2 SMNVEV (reference sequence). The CDR3 region is CASSLSAGPSFYEQYF. CDR3 in DNA: TGTGCCAGCAGTTTATCGGCAGGGCCATCATTCTACGAGCAGTACTTC.

The chain couples TRBV11-3 to TRBJ2-3; a weak D match, TRBD1 (5 bases). Germline CDR1 reads SGHNT; CDR2 reads YENEEA. CDR3 length: 16 amino acids. V was trimmed by 5 bases and J by 2 bases, leaving 17 bases between them. The CDR3 loop is CASSPGTFGATDTQYF. CDR3 bases: TGTGCCAGCAGCCCTGGTACTTTTGGGGCCACAGATACGCAGTATTTT.

This clonotype was found a few times. The chain couples TRBV5-1 to TRBJ2-3; a weak D match, TRBD1 (6 bases). Trimming cost V 4 bases and J 3 bases, with 12 bases left between them. CDR1 SGHRS and CDR2 YFSETQ come from the germline V gene. The CDR3 is made up of 14 amino acids. DNA for the CDR3: TGCGCCAGCAGCCGGGACATAGGGACAGATACGCAGTATTTT. It is translated as CASSRDIGTDTQYF.